This TCR beta chain originates from a study of blood T cells in healthy people across ages (dated by TCRdb to the mid-2010s). Broadly, across the study: In model experiments, template switching captured roughly one uniquely barcoded TCR beta cDNA molecule for every two T cells. The donors were divided into four age groups: young (average around 17 years), middle-aged (around 37), aged (approximately 64) and long-lived (approximately 74). To avoid experimental bias, donors of different ages were spread randomly across the sequencing lanes. To track age-related changes in TCR beta repertoire diversity, the study relied on deep sequencing normalized with unique cDNA molecular identifiers. For two donors (one aged 18 to 30 and one aged 80 or older), the study analyzed two additional independent replicas of 1 million unique cDNA reads from the same blood draw.

General conclusions and limits of the study: Observed TCR beta diversity per million T cells fell roughly linearly with age, and a significant reduction was already apparent by age around 39. Bulk unsorted PBMC profiling prevented conclusive comparison of naive and antigen-experienced compartments. Compared with the aged group, the long-lived group had more naive CD4+ T cells, fewer expanded clones and increased TCR diversity, a pattern suggesting age selection. The percentage of naive T cells measured by flow cytometry correlated strongly with observed TCR beta diversity. Because the CMV infection status of the donors was unknown, age-related changes in expanded clonotypes may potentially have been confounded. Estimates of total diversity based on one million sequenced T cells were regarded as lower bounds and as underestimates.

The protocol used for the library was 5' RACE. Sequencing relied on an Illumina HiSeq 2500. A second 7 to 11 cycle PCR used a sample-barcoded 5' primer and a J-beta primer mix. A unique molecular identifier was introduced onto each TCR beta cDNA molecule by a template-switch 5' adaptor carrying 12 random nucleotides. At least 2.5 million CDR3-containing paired-end reads were obtained from each sample. First-strand cDNA synthesis was performed from all RNA using the Mint cDNA synthesis kit, with priming by a TRBC-specific oligonucleotide. Following uracil-DNA glycosylase treatment, a first 18-cycle PCR with universal primers M1SS and BC2_uni_R was performed on all cDNA. The authors processed their data as follows. For normalization, 1 million high-quality reads, each with a distinct molecular identifier, were randomly selected from each sample. Instead of being binned into consensus sequences, reads with shared molecular identifiers were discarded. MiTCR, with a Q25 quality threshold and the strictest error-elimination algorithm, was used for CDR3 identification, clonotype clustering and error correction. A nonparametric unseen species model with Euler transformation was used to estimate lower-bound total TCR beta diversity. Clones were called with MiXCR by TCRdb after fastp trimmed the public reads at Q25, and only in-frame beta chains were retained. Each CDR3 protein appears once, grouped with its most common genes and DNA. The V and J calls shown here were made by TCRdb, not taken from the authors' results. Recorded for this sample are some 1.1 million distinct CDR3 sequences; around two fifths of them occurred a single time. Together, the top ten hold about an eighth of the sample.

In regard to this clonotype: Its target antigen remains unknown. The record has no base qualities; no much larger clone is one base away.

The approximately 39 donors, aged 6 to 90 years, were systemically healthy Caucasian individuals from Russia. Each donor gave around 9.8 milliliters of peripheral blood, collected into EDTA-treated Vacutainer tubes. Ficoll-Paque density-gradient centrifugation was used to isolate PBMCs, with at least 7 million obtained per sample. Trizol reagent was used to extract total RNA from the PBMCs, yielding at least 5 micrograms per sample. The percentages of naive CD45RAhigh/CD27high T cells were determined by flow cytometry on a PBMC aliquot from every donor. Trimming at the junction amounts to 6 bases on V and 6 bases on J, and the germline ends lie 15 bases apart. Looking up the germline V gene yields CDR1 KGHSH and CDR2 LQKENI. Including cysteine and phenylalanine, the CDR3 has 14 amino acids. The read is trimmed to its CDR3 DNA, 42 bases read in frame from base 1.

This receptor was identified in a man aged 18 to 29 in good health. Source material: blood. The chain joins TRBV18 to TRBJ1-5; the D segment cannot be called with confidence. The CDR3 protein: CASSPMNDAQPQHF. The nucleotide sequence is TGTGCCAGCTCCCCAATGAATGACGCTCAGCCCCAGCATTTT. This CDR3, with the reference TRBV18 and TRBJ1-5 proteins standing in past its ends, gives the full variable domain NAGVMQNPRHLVRRRGQEARLRCSPMKGHSHVYWYRQLPEEGLKFMVYLQKENIIDESGMPKERFSAEFPKEGPSILRIQQVVRGDSAAYFCASSPMNDAQPQHFGDGTRLSIL.